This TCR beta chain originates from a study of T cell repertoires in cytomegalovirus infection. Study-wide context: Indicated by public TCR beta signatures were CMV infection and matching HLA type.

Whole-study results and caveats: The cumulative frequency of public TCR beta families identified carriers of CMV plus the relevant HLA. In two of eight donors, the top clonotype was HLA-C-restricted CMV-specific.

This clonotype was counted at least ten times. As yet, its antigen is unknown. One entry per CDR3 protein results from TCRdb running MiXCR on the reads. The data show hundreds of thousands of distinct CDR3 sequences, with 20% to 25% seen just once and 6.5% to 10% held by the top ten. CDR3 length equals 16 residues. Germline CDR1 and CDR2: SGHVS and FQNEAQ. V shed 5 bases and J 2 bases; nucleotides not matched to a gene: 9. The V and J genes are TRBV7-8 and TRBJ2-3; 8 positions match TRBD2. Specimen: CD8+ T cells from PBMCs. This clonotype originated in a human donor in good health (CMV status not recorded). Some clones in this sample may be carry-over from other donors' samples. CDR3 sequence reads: CASSPQRGPPTDTQYF. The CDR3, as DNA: TGTGCCAGCAGCCCCCAGCGGGGGCCCCCCACAGATACGCAGTATTTT.